Following are 30 T cell receptor beta chains from one sample sequenced in a study of blood T cell repertoires in COVID-19. Libraries were prepared by immunoSEQ multiplex PCR; TCRdb keeps only in-frame clonotypes and omits some of them. The sample lists approximately 250,000 clones; approximately 86% were seen once. Sequencing was carried out using peripheral blood. Receptors were obtained from a man aged 25-40 years with active or convalescent COVID-19.

This chain uses TRBV12-2 with TRBJ2-5; the listed D gene, TRBD1, was not tested against the DNA. TRBV12-2 represents a pseudogene. The CDR3 is 20 residues long. In DNA, the CDR3 is TGTGCAAGTCGCTTACGGGGGACAGGCCTCGGTGAGGGGTACCAAGAGACCCAGTACTTC. Amino acids: CASRLRGTGLGEGYQETQYF.

V usage is TRBV13 and J usage is TRBJ1-2, with unresolved D. CDR3 length equals 13 residues. The germline V and J ends were trimmed by 6 bases and 8 bases, with 16 bases remaining between them. The germline CDR1 and CDR2 sequences are PRHDT and FYEKMQ (reference sequence). The CDR3 DNA is TGTGCCAGCAGGGGAGGCGCGTCTACGGGCTACACCTTC. Translating it yields CASRGGASTGYTF.

This rearrangement joins TRBV7-6 to TRBJ2-1, with D possibly TRBD1 on 6 matching bases. Germline-derived CDR1 and CDR2 are SGHVS and FNYEAQ. Trimming cost V 5 bases and J 3 bases, with 11 bases left between them. CDR3 size: 14 residues. CDR3 DNA: TGTGCCAGCAGCCCCCGGACAGACTACAATGAGCAGTTCTTC. Encoded protein: CASSPRTDYNEQFF.

V is TRBV14 and J is TRBJ1-1; maybe TRBD1 (5 bases). The CDR3 length is 16 residues. The germline V gene has CDR1 SGHDN and CDR2 FVKESK. The V end lost 2 bases, the J end lost 3 bases, and 16 bases lay between the germline ends. DNA of the CDR3: TGTGCCAGCAGCCAACTAGGTCCTCCCAGGGACACTGAAGCTTTCTTT. Amino acid sequence: CASSQLGPPRDTEAFF.

The genes are TRBV29-1 and TRBJ1-2, with 7 bases lining up with TRBD1. Germline V gives CDR1 SQVTM, CDR2 ANQGSEA. This CDR3 spans 13 amino acids. V shed 4 bases and J 3 bases; nucleotides not matched to a gene: 5. The CDR3 region has the DNA TGCAGCGTTGTTGGGGACAGCTACTATGGCTACACCTTC. This encodes CSVVGDSYYGYTF.

The V gene is TRBV3-1 (or the pseudogene TRBV3-2), the J gene TRBJ1-2, with D hard to call. Looked up from germline, CDR1 is LGHDT and CDR2 is YNNKEL (reference sequence). Trimming removed 0 bases at V and 2 bases at J, with 13 bases between. CDR3 length: 16 amino acids. For the CDR3, the DNA is TGTGCCAGCAGCCAAGATGACTCCGGCGGAAACTATGGCTACACCTTC. Amino acids: CASSQDDSGGNYGYTF.

This clone occurred a few times. The rearrangement uses TRBV29-1 and TRBJ1-2; TRBD1 aligns across 9 bases. J was trimmed by 8 bases and V by 6 bases; bases with no gene match: 16. The CDR3 loop spans 15 amino acids. Germline-derived CDR1 and CDR2 are SQVTM and ANQGSEA. The CDR3 region has the DNA TGCAGCGTAGGTACTTTTGGACAGGGGACAGGCGGCTACACCTTC. Protein sequence: CSVGTFGQGTGGYTF.

The V call is TRBV5-1, the J call TRBJ2-1; D unresolved. Germline V gene lookup returns CDR1 SGHRS and CDR2 YFSETQ. V was shortened by 0 bases and J by 8 bases, with 12 bases between the two germline ends. This CDR3 comprises 14 residues. As DNA, the CDR3 is TGCGCCAGCAGCTTGGTCTTTAGCATCGATGAGCAGTTCTTC. Its protein product is CASSLVFSIDEQFF.

Note on this clone: The sample carries other DNA sequences with the same CDR3. The genes are TRBV6-5 and TRBJ1-1; a possible D gene is TRBD1 (6 bases). This CDR3 comprises 13 residues. V lost 5 bases and J lost 4, with 11 bases in between. The V gene's germline CDR1 is MNHEY and CDR2 SVGAGI. In DNA, the CDR3 is TGTGCCAGCAGTACGACAGGATCCACTGAAGCTTTCTTT. It encodes CASSTTGSTEAFF.

The V gene is TRBV19, the J gene TRBJ1-5, with TRBD1 as a possible D gene (6 bases). The CDR3 is 16 amino acids. Germline values: CDR1 LNHDA, CDR2 SQIVND (reference sequence). The V and J ends lost 7 bases and 1 base respectively, with 17 bases between them. CDR3 protein: CASTNRDRDSNQPQHF. The CDR3 DNA reads as TGTGCCAGTACTAACAGGGACCGGGACAGCAATCAGCCCCAGCATTTT.

This chain uses TRBV6-5 with TRBJ2-6; TRBD2 agrees at 8 bases. J lost 1 base, V lost 4 bases, and 0 bases had no gene match. Germline V gives CDR1 MNHEY, CDR2 SVGAGI. CDR3 length equals 15 residues. The CDR3 here is CASSSSGSGANVLTF. The CDR3 nucleotides are TGTGCCAGCAGTTCTAGCGGGTCTGGGGCCAACGTCCTGACTTTC.

This clone came up once. This chain connects TRBV24-1 to TRBJ1-5; D ambiguous. The CDR3 consists of 14 residues. Trimming removed 3 bases from V and 0 bases from J, with 5 bases in between. The germline gives CDR1 KGHDR, CDR2 SFDVKD. CDR3 in DNA: TGTGCCACCAGTGATCGGTATAGCAATCAGCCCCAGCATTTT. Translation: CATSDRYSNQPQHF.

This chain links TRBV6-1 with TRBJ1-5; the match to TRBD1 covers 7 bases. The germline V gene has CDR1 MNHNS and CDR2 SASEGT. The trim removed 1 base at V and 4 bases at J, leaving 10 bases unmatched. The CDR3 has 17 amino acids. CDR3 coding DNA: TGTGCCAGCAGTGAAGTGGTACAGGGGTTTGGGAATCAGCCCCAGCATTTT. Protein sequence: CASSEVVQGFGNQPQHF.

The chain employs TRBV9 and TRBJ2-7; no definite D call. Germline loops: CDR1 SGDLS, CDR2 YYNGEE. CDR3 length: 15 residues. Trimming removed 0 bases at V and 2 bases at J, with 12 bases between. CDR3 sequence (DNA): TGTGCCAGCAGCGTAGGTGGCAATCCAACCTACGAGCAGTACTTC. Amino acids: CASSVGGNPTYEQYF.

J is TRBJ2-5 and V is TRBV5-1; 9 bases map to TRBD2. V shed 4 bases and J 1 base; nucleotides not matched to a gene: 5. The V gene's germline CDR1 is SGHRS and CDR2 YFSETQ. The CDR3 totals 15 residues. Here the CDR3 DNA reads TGCGCCAGCAGCGACGAGCGGGGGGCCCAAGAGACCCAGTACTTC. Its translation is CASSDERGAQETQYF.

This clone occurred once. The J gene is TRBJ1-2, the V gene TRBV7-9, with D maybe TRBD1 (5 bases). Deletions cut 2 bases from V and 8 bases from J, with 12 bases between. The CDR3 has 13 residues. CDR1 and CDR2 (germline): SEHNR, FQNEAQ (reference sequence). The CDR3 bases are TGTGCCAGCAGCTTATCGGGGGGTGAGGGCTACACCTTC. Encoded protein: CASSLSGGEGYTF.

The rearrangement uses TRBV5-4 and TRBJ2-7; TRBD1 agrees at 9 bases. CDR1 and CDR2 (germline): SGHNT, YYREEE (reference sequence). This CDR3 has 14 residues. Unmatched junction bases numbered 9, after V lost 6 bases and J lost 5 bases. The CDR3 bases are TGTGCCAGCATCCTTCGGACAGGGGTTAACGAGCAGTACTTC. Translating gives CASILRTGVNEQYF. The full variable domain, rest sourced from reference TRBV5-4 and TRBJ2-7, is ETGVTQSPTHLIKTRGQQVTLRCSSQSGHNTVSWYQQALGQGPQFIFQYYREEENGRGNFPPRFSGLQFPNYSSELNVNALELDDSALYLCASILRTGVNEQYFGPGTRLTVT.

The J gene is TRBJ2-5, the V gene TRBV27; 7 bases line up with TRBD2. CDR1 is MNHEY, CDR2 SMNVEV, per germline (reference sequence). This CDR3 has 20 residues. Trimming at V came to 7 bases and at J to 3 bases, leaving 26 bases not matched to a gene. Written as DNA, the CDR3 is TGTGCCAGCACGGAATTTTACTCCGGACCGGGACTAATAAGAAAAGAGACCCAGTACTTC. It specifies CASTEFYSGPGLIRKETQYF.

Turning to this clone: Within the sample, other DNA sequences also encode this same CDR3. The chain is built from TRBV7-9 and TRBJ1-1, with TRBD1 as a possible D gene (6 bases). The CDR3 runs 14 residues. Trimming removed 1 base at V and 2 bases at J, with 8 bases between. Germline V CDR1 and CDR2: SEHNR, FQNEAQ (reference sequence). The CDR3 region is CASSLVQGNTEAFF. The CDR3 DNA reads as TGTGCCAGCAGCTTAGTACAGGGCAACACTGAAGCTTTCTTT.

This sequence joins TRBV4-2 and TRBJ2-7, with 10 bases that match TRBD1. Trimming took 8 bases from V and 1 from J; bases not matched to a gene: 5. This CDR3 is built from 14 residues. Germline CDR1 LGHNA, CDR2 YNFKEQ. The DNA for the CDR3 is TGTGCCAGCGCCGGGACAGGGGCTTCCTACGAGCAGTACTTC. It encodes CASAGTGASYEQYF.

J is TRBJ1-4 and V is TRBV18, with D hard to call. Trimming cost V 1 base and J 8 bases, with 8 bases left between them. The CDR3 loop spans 13 amino acids. The V gene's germline CDR1 is KGHSH and CDR2 LQKENI. The CDR3 DNA is TGTGCCAGCTCACCACAGGGAGGGGAAAAACTGTTTTTT. Its translation: CASSPQGGEKLFF.

This chain uses TRBV5-1 with TRBJ1-1; the D gene is possibly TRBD1 (6 bases). The germline V gene has CDR1 SGHRS and CDR2 YFSETQ. The CDR3 is 14 amino acids. V shed 0 bases and J shed 4 bases, with 10 bases lying between them. Written as DNA, the CDR3 is TGCGCCAGCAGCTTGGAACAGGGCTCCACTGAAGCTTTCTTT. Translation gives CASSLEQGSTEAFF. The full variable domain, completed using reference TRBV5-1 and TRBJ1-1, is KAGVTQTPRYLIKTRGQQVTLSCSPISGHRSVSWYQQTPGQGLQFLFEYFSETQRNKGNFPGRFSGRQFSNSRSEMNVSTLELGDSALYLCASSLEQGSTEAFFGQGTRLTVV.

The rearrangement uses TRBV7-9 and TRBJ2-3; D call uncertain. Germline-derived CDR1 and CDR2 are SEHNR and FQNEAQ (reference sequence). The CDR3 contains 16 residues. With 5 bases removed from V and 0 bases from J, the gap between germline ends came to 15 bases. The CDR3 reads CASSRDKVLSTDTQYF. CDR3 DNA: TGTGCCAGCAGCCGAGACAAAGTTCTTAGCACAGATACGCAGTATTTT.

The count of this clone is one. The rearrangement links TRBV4-1 to TRBJ2-6; D remains unclear. V lost 2 bases to trimming and J lost 2 bases, with 7 bases between them. From germline, CDR1 is MGHRA and CDR2 YSYEKL. The CDR3 covers 15 residues. CDR3 in amino acids: CASSQSTAGANVLTF. The CDR3, as DNA: TGCGCCAGCAGCCAAAGTACGGCTGGGGCCAACGTCCTGACTTTC.

The chain links TRBV5-1 to TRBJ2-7, with TRBD1 matching over 8 bases. Trimming removed 5 bases from V and 6 bases from J; junction bases left unmatched: 10. Germline V lookup: CDR1 SGHRS, CDR2 YFSETQ. The CDR3 is 14 residues long. In nucleotides, the CDR3 is TGCGCCAGCAGTTACTTAGACAGGGGCAGCGAGCAGTACTTC. Its translation is CASSYLDRGSEQYF.

V and J are TRBV7-9 and TRBJ1-4; the match to TRBD1 covers 8 bases. Germline V gene lookup returns CDR1 SEHNR and CDR2 FQNEAQ (reference sequence). J was trimmed by 6 bases and V by 5 bases; bases with no gene match: 5. The CDR3 length is 14 residues. In DNA, the CDR3 is TGTGCCAGCAGCAGGACAGGGACGGATGAAAAACTGTTTTTT. Translated, it gives CASSRTGTDEKLFF.

This clone has only one observation. This chain joins TRBV15 and TRBJ2-3, with 7 bases lining up with TRBD1. The CDR3 length is 15 residues. Germline V gene data show CDR1 as LNHNV and CDR2 as YYDKDF (reference sequence). The J segment lost 3 bases and the V segment lost 3 bases, leaving 6 bases of the junction unmatched. DNA for the CDR3: TGTGCCACCAGCAGTAGTCGACAGGGTACAGATACGCAGTATTTT. Its protein product is CATSSSRQGTDTQYF.

The chain links TRBV7-4 to TRBJ1-3; unclear D gene. This CDR3 has 19 residues. The germline V and J ends were trimmed by 2 bases and 0 bases, with 20 bases remaining between them. Germline CDR1 SGHVT, CDR2 SQSDAQ. CDR3 nucleotides: TGTGCCAGCAGCTTAATTTGTTCCCGCCGCGCCACCTCTGGAAACACCATATATTTT. Translating gives CASSLICSRRATSGNTIYF.

The chain uses TRBV28 and TRBJ2-7; 7 nucleotides agree with TRBD2. This CDR3 is 13 amino acids long. CDR1 and CDR2 from the germline V gene are MDHEN and SYDVKM. Unmatched junction bases numbered 4, after V lost 6 bases and J lost 2 bases. The CDR3, as DNA: TGTGCCAGCAGGACGGGGGGACCCTACGAGCAGTACTTC. This sequence encodes CASRTGGPYEQYF. The full variable domain, in which reference TRBV28 and TRBJ2-7 provide the parts outside the CDR3, is DVKVTQSSRYLVKRTGEKVFLECVQDMDHENMFWYRQDPGLGLRLIYFSYDVKMKEKGDIPEGYSVSREKKERFSLILESASTNQTSMYLCASRTGGPYEQYFGPGTRLTVT.

This clone was found a few times. The chain couples TRBV10-3 to TRBJ1-2; 10 bases agree with TRBD1. This CDR3 has 15 amino acids. Unmatched junction bases numbered 3, after V lost 0 bases and J lost 5 bases. Germline V lookup: CDR1 ENHRY, CDR2 SYGVKD. The CDR3: CAISESDRGDYGYTF. Written as DNA, the CDR3 is TGTGCCATCAGTGAGTCGGACAGGGGGGATTATGGCTACACCTTC.